This entry concerns a single T cell receptor (beta chain). The antigen is undetermined. J gave up 7 bases and V 5 bases, and 10 bases lay outside the gene matches. CDR3 length: 15 residues. Germline CDR1 and CDR2: SGHTA and FQGTGA. The data are from a study of T-cell memory formation after mild COVID-19. Study as a whole: The study found TCR clusters largely donor specific. Whole-study results and caveats: Prior to infection, memory already included some responding clones, suggesting cross-reactive memory joined.

MiXCR was run by TCRdb on the 5' RACE reads, yielding one entry per CDR3 protein. The sample lists hundreds of thousands of distinct CDR3 sequences; 20% to 25% were seen once. Sequenced input: PBMCs or a T cell subset sorted from them (not recorded which). This chain connects TRBV7-3 to TRBJ2-1; TRBD1 agrees at 8 bases. The origin of this receptor is an adult woman who had mild COVID-19 (a few samples of this study predate the infection). Cell type and time point are not known. In DNA form, the CDR3 reads TGTGCCAGCAGCAGTCGGACAGGGTATGGGAATGAGCAGTTCTTC. This gives the protein CASSSRTGYGNEQFF.